This T cell receptor (beta chain) is from a study of blood T cell repertoires in COVID-19. Turning to the study itself: Donors in the United States, Italy and Spain gave samples during acute or convalescent COVID-19. T cells, B-cell-depleted T cells, or PBMCs provided the cDNA or gDNA that served as material.

J was trimmed by 9 bases and V by 5 bases; bases with no gene match: 11. The CDR3 extends over 16 amino acids. CDR1 is MGHDK and CDR2 is SYGVNS in the germline V gene. Original handling: Counts of nucleated cells, estimated from reference gene primer amplification, were obtained. Some clones are missing from TCRdb's copy, which holds only in-frame ones; the method was immunoSEQ multiplex PCR. The DNA gave D and trimming, while V, J and clone size come from that table. This table holds 250,000 to 400,000 clones, around nine tenths found once. The genes are TRBV25-1 and TRBJ2-1, with TRBD2 matching over 12 bases. The receptor was isolated from a man aged 45 to 65 with active or convalescent COVID-19. The source material was peripheral blood. The CDR3 here is CASSHSSGRGVGEQFF. CDR3 in DNA: TGTGCCAGCAGTCATTCTAGCGGGAGGGGCGTCGGTGAGCAGTTCTTC.